Shown below are 6 T cell receptor beta chains from a single sample sequenced in a study of cytomegalovirus exposure and HLA in healthy donors. PCR employed 60 Vbeta and 13 Jbeta primers. TCRdb keeps only in-frame clones here, not all; method: immunoSEQ multiplex PCR. The sample has about 95,000 clones; roughly three quarters are singletons. Sequencing was carried out using PBMCs. These receptors all come from a woman aged 40 to 50 in good health and CMV-seronegative.

The V gene is TRBV6-1, the J gene TRBJ2-2, with unresolved D. V was clipped by 9 bases and J by 3 bases, with 11 bases between them. The CDR3 sequence is 13 residues long. Germline V gives CDR1 MNHNS, CDR2 SASEGT. In DNA form, the CDR3 reads TGTGCCAGTTCCAGGATAGACACCGGGGAGCTGTTTTTT. This encodes CASSRIDTGELFF.

The sample holds a few counts of this clone. The rearrangement uses TRBV7-2 and TRBJ1-1; weak D call: TRBD1 (5 bases). With 1 base removed from V and 5 bases from J, the gap between germline ends came to 11 bases. The CDR3 runs 14 residues. Germline loops: CDR1 SGHTA, CDR2 FQGNSA. DNA for the CDR3: TGTGCCAGCAGCTTAGGGGGCGCTAGGACTGAAGCTTTCTTT. Translated, it gives CASSLGGARTEAFF. Variable domain in full (rest from reference TRBV7-2 and TRBJ1-1): GAGVSQSPSNKVTEKGKDVELRCDPISGHTALYWYRQSLGQGLEFLIYFQGNSAPDKSGLPSDRFSAERTGGSVSTLTIQRTQQEDSAVYLCASSLGGARTEAFFGQGTRLTVV.

This clone was seen a handful of times. This may be a read error: a much more frequent sequence differs by one nucleotide. The genes are TRBV4-1 and TRBJ2-5, with 7 bases aligning to TRBD2. Germline CDR1 reads MGHRA; CDR2 reads YSYEKL. This CDR3 has 17 residues. CDR3 in DNA: TGCGTCAGCAGCCAAGATTGGCCTAGCGGCCTTGAAGAGACCCAGTACTTC. Protein sequence: CVSSQDWPSGLEETQYF.

The chain employs TRBV9 and TRBJ1-2; the D is unclear. From germline, CDR1 is SGDLS and CDR2 YYNGEE. This CDR3 has 15 residues. The ends were cut back, 0 bases at V and 3 bases at J, with 12 bases in the middle. The CDR3 region is CASSVAAERYYGYTF. The DNA for the CDR3 is TGTGCCAGCAGCGTAGCTGCAGAGCGCTACTATGGCTACACCTTC.

J is TRBJ2-3 and V is TRBV4-2, with TRBD2 as a possible D gene (5 bases). The CDR3 is made up of 15 amino acids. Trimming pared 6 bases from V and 1 base from J, leaving 14 bases between. The germline V gene encodes CDR1 LGHNA and CDR2 YNFKEQ. CDR3 amino acids: CASSDRAGGTDTQYF. The CDR3, as DNA: TGTGCCAGCAGTGATCGGGCCGGGGGCACAGATACGCAGTATTTT.

This chain joins TRBV6-6 and TRBJ1-2, with 9 nucleotides matching TRBD1. Looked up from germline, CDR1 is MNHNY and CDR2 is SVGAGI (reference sequence). CDR3 length equals 16 residues. J lost 5 bases, V lost 0 bases, and 7 bases had no gene match. CDR3 amino acids: CASSYSKGTGSYGYTF. The CDR3 DNA follows: TGTGCCAGCAGTTACTCGAAAGGGACAGGGAGTTATGGCTACACCTTC.